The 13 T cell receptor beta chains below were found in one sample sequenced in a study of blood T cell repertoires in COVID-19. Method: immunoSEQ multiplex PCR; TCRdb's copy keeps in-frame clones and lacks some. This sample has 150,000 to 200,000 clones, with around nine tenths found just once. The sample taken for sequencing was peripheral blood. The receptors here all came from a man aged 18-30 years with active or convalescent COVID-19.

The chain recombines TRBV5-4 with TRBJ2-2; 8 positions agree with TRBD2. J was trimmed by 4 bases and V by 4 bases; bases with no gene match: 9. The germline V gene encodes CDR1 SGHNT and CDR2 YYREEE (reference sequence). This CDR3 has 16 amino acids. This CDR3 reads CASSRPGGGSTGELFF. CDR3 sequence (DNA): TGTGCCAGCAGCCGGCCCGGCGGGGGGTCCACCGGGGAGCTGTTTTTT.

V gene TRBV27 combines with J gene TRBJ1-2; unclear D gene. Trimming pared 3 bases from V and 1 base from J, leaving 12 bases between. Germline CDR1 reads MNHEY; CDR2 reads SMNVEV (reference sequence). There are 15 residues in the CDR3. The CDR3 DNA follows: TGTGCCAGCAGTTTCCTTACTCATCTTAACTATGGCTACACCTTC. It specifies CASSFLTHLNYGYTF.

The CDR3 loop is CATSRRGQGMRYEQYF. The CDR3 DNA is TGTGCCACCAGCAGACGCGGACAGGGGATGAGGTACGAGCAGTACTTC. V usage is TRBV15 and J usage is TRBJ2-7, with TRBD1 matching over 9 bases. Losses at the gene ends were 2 bases for V and 4 bases for J; bases not matched to a gene: 9. This CDR3 comprises 16 residues. Germline lookup yields CDR1 LNHNV and CDR2 YYDKDF (reference sequence). Complete variable domain (other parts from reference TRBV15 and TRBJ2-7): DAMVIQNPRYQVTQFGKPVTLSCSQTLNHNVMYWYQQKSSQAPKLLFHYYDKDFNNEADTPDNFQSRRPNTSFCFLDIRSPGLGDTAMYLCATSRRGQGMRYEQYFGPGTRLTVT.

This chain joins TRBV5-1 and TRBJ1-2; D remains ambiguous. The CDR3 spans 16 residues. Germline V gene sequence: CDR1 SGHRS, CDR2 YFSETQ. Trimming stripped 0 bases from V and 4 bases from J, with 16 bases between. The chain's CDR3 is CASSLDVVHPIYGYTF. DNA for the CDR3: TGCGCCAGCAGCTTGGATGTGGTACACCCAATCTATGGCTACACCTTC.

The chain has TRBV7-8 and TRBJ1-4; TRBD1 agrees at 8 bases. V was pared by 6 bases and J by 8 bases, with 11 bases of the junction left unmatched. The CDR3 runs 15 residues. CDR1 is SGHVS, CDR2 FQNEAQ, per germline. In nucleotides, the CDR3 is TGTGCCAGCAGTCTACGGACAGGGAGTCTGGAAAAACTGTTTTTT. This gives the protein CASSLRTGSLEKLFF.

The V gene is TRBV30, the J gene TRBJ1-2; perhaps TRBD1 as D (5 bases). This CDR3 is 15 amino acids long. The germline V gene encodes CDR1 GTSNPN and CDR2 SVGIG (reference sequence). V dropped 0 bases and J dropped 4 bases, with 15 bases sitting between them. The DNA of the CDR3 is TGTGCCTGGAGTGTGGGGGGGGTCCTCATCTATGGCTACACCTTC. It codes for CAWSVGGVLIYGYTF.

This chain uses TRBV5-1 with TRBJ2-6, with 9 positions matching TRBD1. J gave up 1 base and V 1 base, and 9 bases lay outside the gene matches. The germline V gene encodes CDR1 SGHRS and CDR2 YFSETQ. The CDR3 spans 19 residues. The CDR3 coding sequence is TGCGCCAGCAGCTTGACCGGGACAGGGAAAGATTCTGGGGCCAACGTCCTGACTTTC. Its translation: CASSLTGTGKDSGANVLTF.

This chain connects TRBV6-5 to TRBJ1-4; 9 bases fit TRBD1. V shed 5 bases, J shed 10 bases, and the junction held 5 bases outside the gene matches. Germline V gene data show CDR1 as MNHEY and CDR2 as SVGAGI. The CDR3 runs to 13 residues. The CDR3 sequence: CASSQDRGGKLFF. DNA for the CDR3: TGTGCCAGCAGTCAGGACAGGGGCGGAAAACTGTTTTTT.

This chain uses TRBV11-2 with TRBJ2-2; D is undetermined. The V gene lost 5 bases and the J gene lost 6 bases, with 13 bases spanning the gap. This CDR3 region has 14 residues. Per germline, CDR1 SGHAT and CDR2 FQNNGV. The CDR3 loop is CASSLLVGPGELFF. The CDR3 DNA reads TGTGCCAGCAGCCTACTGGTCGGTCCCGGGGAGCTGTTTTTT.

The CDR3 here is CSVVGQMNTEAFF. Here the CDR3 DNA reads TGCAGCGTTGTTGGACAGATGAACACTGAAGCTTTCTTT. The genes are TRBV29-1 and TRBJ1-1; D possibly corresponds to TRBD1 (6 bases). This CDR3 contains 13 residues. Trimming cost V 4 bases and J 0 bases, with 9 bases left between them. Germline values: CDR1 SQVTM, CDR2 ANQGSEA.

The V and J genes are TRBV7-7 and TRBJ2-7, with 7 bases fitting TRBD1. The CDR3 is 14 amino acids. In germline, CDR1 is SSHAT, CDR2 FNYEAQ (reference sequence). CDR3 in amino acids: CASSPGTVTYEQYV. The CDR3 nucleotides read TGTGCTAGCAGCCCAGGGACAGTAACCTACGAGCAGTACGTC.

Here the CDR3 reads CASSSTGALEAFF. CDR3 coding DNA: TGCGCCAGCAGCTCTACAGGGGCCCTTGAAGCTTTCTTT. The V call is TRBV5-1, the J call TRBJ1-1; 7 nucleotides agree with TRBD1. Per germline, CDR1 SGHRS and CDR2 YFSETQ. The junction had 6 bases not matched to a gene; V was cut back by 3 bases and J by 7 bases. The CDR3 extends over 13 amino acids.

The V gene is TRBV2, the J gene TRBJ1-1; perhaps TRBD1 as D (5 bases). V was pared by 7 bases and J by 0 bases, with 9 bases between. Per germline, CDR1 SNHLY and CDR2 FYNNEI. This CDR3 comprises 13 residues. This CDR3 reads CASTRQLNTEAFF. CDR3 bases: TGTGCCAGCACTCGACAGCTGAACACTGAAGCTTTCTTT.